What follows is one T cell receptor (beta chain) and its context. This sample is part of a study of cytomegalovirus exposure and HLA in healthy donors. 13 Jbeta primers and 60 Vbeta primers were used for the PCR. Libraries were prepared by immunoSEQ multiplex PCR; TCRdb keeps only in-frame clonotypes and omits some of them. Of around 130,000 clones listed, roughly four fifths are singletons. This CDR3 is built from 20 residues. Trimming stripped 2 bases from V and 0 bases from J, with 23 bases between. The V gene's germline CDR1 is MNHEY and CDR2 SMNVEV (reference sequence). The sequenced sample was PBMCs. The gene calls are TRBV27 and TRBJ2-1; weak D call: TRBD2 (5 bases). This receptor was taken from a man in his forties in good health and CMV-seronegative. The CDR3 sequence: CASSLHGLLLLQSSYNEQFF. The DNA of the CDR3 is TGTGCCAGCAGTTTACACGGACTCCTACTCCTTCAAAGCTCCTACAATGAGCAGTTCTTC.